The 13 T cell receptor beta chains listed next were all sequenced from one sample in a study of T cell changes during pregnancy in multiple sclerosis. The data were produced by immunoSEQ multiplex PCR, yet TCRdb's version contains in-frame clones alone and is incomplete. The sample records fewer than 95,000 clones, 80% to 95% being singletons. This sample comprised peripheral blood, obtained in the first trimester of pregnancy. The receptors shown here come from a female donor with multiple sclerosis, enrolled in a pregnancy study.

The J gene is TRBJ2-6, the V gene TRBV4-1; weak D call: TRBD1 (8 bases). CDR1 MGHRA and CDR2 YSYEKL come from the germline V gene. V lost 6 bases and J 2 bases, leaving 17 bases between the germline ends. The CDR3 is 17 amino acids. The DNA of the CDR3 is TGCGCCAGCAGGGGGGGGCAGGGGGCGCCTGGGGCCAACGTCCTGACTTTC. As protein: CASRGGQGAPGANVLTF.

The gene calls are TRBV19 and TRBJ1-2; D might be TRBD1 (5 bases). Trimming took 4 bases from V and 2 from J, leaving 14 bases between them. The germline V gene encodes CDR1 LNHDA and CDR2 SQIVND (reference sequence). The length of the CDR3 is 15 residues. CDR3 coding DNA: TGTGCCAGTAGTAACCCCGACAGCCCCAACTATGGCTACACCTTC. It yields the protein CASSNPDSPNYGYTF.

This sequence joins TRBV5-6 and TRBJ2-3, with TRBD2 as a possible D gene (6 bases). Germline V lookup: CDR1 SGHDT, CDR2 YYEEEE. The CDR3 is 15 amino acids. The V gene lost 2 bases and the J gene lost 0 bases, with 10 bases spanning the gap. CDR3 residues: CASSFPSESTDTQYF. CDR3 nucleotide sequence: TGTGCCAGCAGCTTCCCTAGCGAGAGCACAGATACGCAGTATTTT.

This clone was detected only once. CDR3 nucleotide sequence: TGTGCCAGCAGCCAAGAAGGGGACACAATGAACACTGAAGCTTTCTTT. Residues: CASSQEGDTMNTEAFF. This sequence joins TRBV4-2 and TRBJ1-1; D possibly corresponds to TRBD1 (6 bases). V lost 0 bases to trimming and J lost 0 bases, with 11 bases between them. CDR1 is LGHNA and CDR2 is YNFKEQ in the germline V gene. The CDR3 covers 16 residues.

This sequence joins TRBV4-1 and TRBJ1-5; D is ambiguous. Deletions cut 3 bases from V and 0 bases from J, with 12 bases between. The CDR3 spans 16 residues. Per the germline V gene, CDR1 is MGHRA and CDR2 is YSYEKL. The CDR3 region is CASSHGLRYSNQPQHF. CDR3 coding DNA: TGCGCCAGCAGCCACGGACTAAGGTATAGCAATCAGCCCCAGCATTTT.

This chain joins TRBV7-9 and TRBJ1-5; tentative D call: TRBD1 (6 bases). CDR1 and CDR2 from the germline V gene are SEHNR and FQNEAQ (reference sequence). V was pared by 5 bases and J by 7 bases, with 18 bases between. The CDR3 length is 15 residues. For the CDR3, the DNA is TGTGCCAGCAGCCTCGAAGTGGGGGCGAACCAGCCCCAGCATTTT. Encoded protein: CASSLEVGANQPQHF.

This clone was detected only once. The V and J genes are TRBV5-5 and TRBJ1-1; 9 nucleotides agree with TRBD1. Germline CDR1 and CDR2: SGHKS and YYEKEE (reference sequence). This CDR3 spans 13 amino acids. The J segment lost 6 bases and the V segment lost 5 bases, leaving 5 bases of the junction unmatched. The CDR3 region is CASRTGGSAEAFF. CDR3 in DNA: TGTGCCAGCAGGACAGGGGGTTCGGCTGAAGCTTTCTTT.

This CDR3 is CASSYVPVNQPQHF. The CDR3 region has the DNA TGTGCCAGCAGTTACGTTCCCGTTAATCAGCCCCAGCATTTT. The chain links TRBV6-6 to TRBJ1-5; D remains unclear. Germline-derived CDR1 and CDR2 are MNHNY and SVGAGI (reference sequence). This CDR3 comprises 14 residues. V lost 2 bases, J lost 4 bases, and 9 bases lay in between.

The CDR3 here is CASTLVSGGADTQYF. As DNA, the CDR3 is TGTGCCAGCACCCTCGTCTCGGGGGGCGCAGATACGCAGTATTTT. The J gene is TRBJ2-3, the V gene TRBV6-5; possibly TRBD2 for D (7 bases). The V gene's germline CDR1 is MNHEY and CDR2 SVGAGI. This CDR3 has 15 residues. V dropped 7 bases and J dropped 4 bases, with 18 bases sitting between them.

V is TRBV6-1 and J is TRBJ2-1; D gene ambiguous. Germline V gene data show CDR1 as MNHNS and CDR2 as SASEGT. The CDR3 is 11 residues long. Trimming shortened V by 7 bases and J by 3 bases, and 4 bases separated the two germline ends. CDR3 sequence reads: CASISYNEQFF. DNA for the CDR3: TGTGCCAGCATCAGCTACAATGAGCAGTTCTTC.

The chain carries TRBV10-3 and TRBJ2-5; TRBD2 agrees at 10 bases. With V trimmed by 6 bases and J by 7 bases, 5 bases remained unmatched. The CDR3 is 13 residues long. Germline V gene lookup returns CDR1 ENHRY and CDR2 SYGVKD. CDR3 coding DNA: TGTGCCATCAGCCTAGCGGGGGAAGGGACCCAGTACTTC. Its protein product is CAISLAGEGTQYF.

This chain joins TRBV7-6 and TRBJ2-2; TRBD2 is a possible D gene (5 bases). CDR3 size: 17 residues. Germline-derived CDR1 and CDR2 are SGHVS and FNYEAQ. The V end lost 7 bases, the J end lost 3 bases, and 21 bases lay between the germline ends. CDR3 residues: CASTYTLGDWDTGELFF. CDR3 in DNA: TGTGCCAGCACCTATACCCTCGGGGATTGGGACACCGGGGAGCTGTTTTTT.

The V and J genes are TRBV10-3 and TRBJ1-1, with a weak D call TRBD1 (5 bases). The CDR3 has 13 amino acids. Per the germline V gene, CDR1 is ENHRY and CDR2 is SYGVKD. Deletions cut 7 bases from V and 7 bases from J, with 16 bases between. CDR3 coding DNA: TGTGCCATCAATGCAACGGGGGGTCTTGAAGCTTTCTTT. Residues: CAINATGGLEAFF.